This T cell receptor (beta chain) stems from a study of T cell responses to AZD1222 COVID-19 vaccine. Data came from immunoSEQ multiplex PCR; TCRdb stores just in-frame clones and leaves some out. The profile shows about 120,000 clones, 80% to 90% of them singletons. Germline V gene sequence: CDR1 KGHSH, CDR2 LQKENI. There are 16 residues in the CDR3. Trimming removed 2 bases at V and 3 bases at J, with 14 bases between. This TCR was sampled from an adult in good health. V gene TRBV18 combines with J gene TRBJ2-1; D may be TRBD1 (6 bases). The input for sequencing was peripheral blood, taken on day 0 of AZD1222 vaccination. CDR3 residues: CASSPTAGVGYNEQFF. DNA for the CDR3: TGTGCCAGCTCACCAACAGCAGGGGTGGGCTACAATGAGCAGTTCTTC. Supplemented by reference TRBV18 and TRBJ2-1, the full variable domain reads NAGVMQNPRHLVRRRGQEARLRCSPMKGHSHVYWYRQLPEEGLKFMVYLQKENIIDESGMPKERFSAEFPKEGPSILRIQQVVRGDSAAYFCASSPTAGVGYNEQFFGPGTRLTVL.